The 18 T cell receptor beta chains in this list originate from one sample, sequenced in a study of T cell repertoires and leukemia-associated antigens. Antigens of these TCRs are unknown. MiXCR was run by TCRdb on the 5' RACE reads, yielding one entry per CDR3 protein. The sample consists of 9,800 or so distinct CDR3 sequences, roughly 43% of them appearing once. Sequences were obtained from CD3+ T cells sorted from blood and cultured. The receptors stem from a female donor in good health.

This clonotype has more than one count but fewer than ten. This rearrangement joins TRBV28 to TRBJ2-2; 11 nucleotides line up with TRBD2. Germline CDR1 reads MDHEN; CDR2 reads SYDVKM. V lost 1 base and J lost 4; bases outside the gene matches: 11. The CDR3 extends over 19 amino acids. This CDR3 reads CASSLSSTGLAASTGELFF. CDR3 DNA sequence: TGTGCCAGCAGTTTATCTTCAACGGGACTAGCGGCGAGCACCGGGGAGCTGTTTTTT. Supplemented by reference TRBV28 and TRBJ2-2, the full variable domain reads DVKVTQSSRYLVKRTGEKVFLECVQDMDHENMFWYRQDPGLGLRLIYFSYDVKMKEKGDIPEGYSVSREKKERFSLILESASTNQTSMYLCASSLSSTGLAASTGELFFGEGSRLTVL.

Only a few counts were recorded for this clonotype. V and J are TRBV5-1 and TRBJ2-3; TRBD2 aligns across 10 bases. The germline V gene encodes CDR1 SGHRS and CDR2 YFSETQ. The CDR3 runs 14 residues. V shed 7 bases, J shed 10 bases, and the junction held 12 bases outside the gene matches. This CDR3 reads CASGGLAGESAQYF. The CDR3 bases are TGCGCCAGCGGCGGGCTAGCGGGAGAGAGTGCGCAGTATTTT.

This clonotype is labeled medium-sized. V usage is TRBV7-3 and J usage is TRBJ2-1; D not certain. CDR3 size: 18 residues. Between the trimmed V and J ends, which lost 1 base and 1 base, there was a span of 17 bases. Germline V gene lookup returns CDR1 SGHTA and CDR2 FQGTGA. CDR3 residues: CASSLNRFGNRSYNEQFF. In DNA, the CDR3 is TGTGCCAGCAGCTTAAATCGGTTTGGTAATAGGTCCTACAATGAGCAGTTCTTC.

This clonotype was detected a few times. The chain is built from TRBV29-1 and TRBJ2-5; possibly TRBD2 for D (6 bases). The CDR3 contains 14 residues. V was clipped by 1 base and J by 0 bases, with 9 bases between them. Germline V CDR1 and CDR2: SQVTM, ANQGSEA. The CDR3 nucleotides read TGCAGCGTTGAAGGGGACTCGTACCAAGAGACCCAGTACTTC. It translates to CSVEGDSYQETQYF.

This clonotype was seen a single time. The chain couples TRBV12-3 or TRBV12-4 to TRBJ2-1; 7 positions agree with TRBD2. V dropped 2 bases and J dropped 11; count of bases not matched to a gene: 6. This CDR3 region has 13 residues. The chain's CDR3 is CASSLMGRDQQFF. CDR3 sequence (DNA): TGTGCCAGCAGTTTAATGGGGAGGGATCAGCAGTTCTTC.

This clonotype has more than one count but fewer than ten. The chain combines TRBV20-1 with TRBJ2-5; weak D call: TRBD1 (6 bases). This CDR3 comprises 13 residues. Germline V gene sequence: CDR1 DFQATT, CDR2 SNEGSKA (reference sequence). V dropped 8 bases and J dropped 2 bases, with 15 bases sitting between them. The CDR3 DNA sequence: TGCAGTTCCACAGGGAGAGGTCAAGAGACCCAGTACTTC. Amino acid sequence: CSSTGRGQETQYF.

About this clonotype itself: Because the CDR3's place on the DNA is in doubt, the DNA is left out and the CDR3 is given as listed by TCRdb. The V call is TRBV7-9, the J call TRBJ2-1; the table's D gene call, TRBD1, was not cross checked with the DNA. Germline CDR1 is SEHNR and CDR2 is FQNEAQ (reference sequence). The CDR3 contains 24 residues when both ends are counted. The CDR3 loop is CASSFYICSAHTFPGAGRYNEQFF.

A word on this clonotype: Germline and junction disagree at one end, which may indicate a read error. The chain's CDR3 is CSAGDGLGTGELFF. The CDR3 DNA follows: TGCAGTGCTGGAGACGGACTAGGCACCGGGGAGCTGTTTTTT. The V gene is TRBV20-1, the J gene TRBJ2-2; 7 positions agree with TRBD2. The length of the CDR3 is 14 residues. Germline V gene sequence: CDR1 DFQATT, CDR2 SNEGSKA (reference sequence).

In the case of this clonotype: This may arise from a read error, as a much more abundant clone is one base away. This rearrangement joins TRBV7-3 to TRBJ2-1, with a weak D call TRBD1 (6 bases). CDR1 and CDR2 from the germline V gene are SGHTA and FQGTGA. The CDR3 is 14 amino acids. In DNA form, the CDR3 reads TGTGCCAGCAGCTTACTTACAGGGCACAATGAGCGGTTCTTC. Translating gives CASSLLTGHNERFF.

This clonotype came up many times. The chain recombines TRBV28 with TRBJ2-1, with TRBD1 matching over 7 bases. This CDR3 contains 19 residues. Looked up from germline, CDR1 is MDHEN and CDR2 is SYDVKM. V shed 7 bases and J 0 bases; nucleotides not matched to a gene: 18. The CDR3 reads CASTDTTGYRVFSYNEQFF. For the CDR3, the DNA is TGTGCCAGCACCGACACGACAGGGTACAGAGTCTTCTCCTACAATGAGCAGTTCTTC. Together with reference TRBV28 and TRBJ2-1, the CDR3 gives the full variable domain: DVKVTQSSRYLVKRTGEKVFLECVQDMDHENMFWYRQDPGLGLRLIYFSYDVKMKEKGDIPEGYSVSREKKERFSLILESASTNQTSMYLCASTDTTGYRVFSYNEQFFGPGTRLTVL.

This clonotype was observed a few times. V usage is TRBV20-1 and J usage is TRBJ2-3, with 11 bases aligning to TRBD2. This CDR3 comprises 16 residues. Germline values: CDR1 DFQATT, CDR2 SNEGSKA (reference sequence). Germline trimming cut 0 bases from V and 4 bases from J; bases unmatched to any gene: 6. The CDR3 region has the DNA TGCAGTGCTAGAGACACTAGCGGGAGTTGGGCAGATACGCAGTATTTT. This encodes CSARDTSGSWADTQYF.

On this clonotype itself: The junction departs from the called germline gene at one end, perhaps through a read error. This rearrangement joins TRBV30 to TRBJ1-1; D perhaps matches TRBD1 (6 bases). From germline, CDR1 is GTSNPN and CDR2 SVGIG (reference sequence). The CDR3 totals 13 residues. CDR3 sequence (DNA): TGTGTCTGGAGGGGGTTGACAAGCACTGAAGCTTTTTTT. Protein sequence: CVWRGLTSTEAFF. The full variable domain, rest sourced from reference TRBV30 and TRBJ1-1, is SQTIHQWPATLVQPVGSPLSLECTVEGTSNPNLYWYRQAAGRGLQLLFYSVGIGQISSEVPQNLSASRPQDRQFILSSKKLLLSDSGFYLCVWRGLTSTEAFFGQGTRLTVV.

Judged by abundance, this clonotype is medium-sized. The genes are TRBV29-1 and TRBJ2-2, with 7 bases matching TRBD2. V shed 4 bases and J 3 bases; nucleotides not matched to a gene: 5. The germline CDR1 and CDR2 sequences are SQVTM and ANQGSEA. The CDR3 is made up of 14 amino acids. CDR3 loop: CSVAGGLHTGELFF. CDR3 sequence (DNA): TGCAGCGTTGCGGGAGGACTACACACCGGGGAGCTGTTTTTT.

In this sample, this clonotype turned up many times. J is TRBJ2-2 and V is TRBV6-5, with a weak D call TRBD2 (5 bases). The CDR3 runs to 14 residues. The V gene lost 0 bases and the J gene lost 4 bases, with 6 bases spanning the gap. The V gene's germline CDR1 is MNHEY and CDR2 SVGAGI. In DNA form, the CDR3 reads TGTGCCAGCAGTTACTCTCGGGGCACCGGGGAGCTGTTTTTT. Protein: CASSYSRGTGELFF.

Of note for this clonotype: One junction end does not reproduce the germline sequence, and a read error may be involved. The chain joins TRBV7-9 to TRBJ1-2; TRBD1 might be the D (6 bases). This CDR3 is 15 amino acids long. The germline V gene has CDR1 SEHNR and CDR2 FQNEAQ (reference sequence). The CDR3 here is CASRLGGTTENGYTF. CDR3 DNA sequence: TGTGCCAGCAGATTAGGGGGGACAACAGAGAATGGCTACACCTTC.

The chain links TRBV3-1 to TRBJ2-7; unclear D gene. Germline V lookup: CDR1 LGHDT, CDR2 YNNKEL (reference sequence). The CDR3 is made up of 14 amino acids. The V gene lost 3 bases and the J gene lost 1 base, with 10 bases spanning the gap. The CDR3 nucleotides read TGTGCCAGCAGCCAGGCTGTCGGTTCCTACGAGCAGTACTTC. Its protein product is CASSQAVGSYEQYF.

This clonotype was seen just once. The chain combines TRBV5-1 with TRBJ2-3, with 9 bases fitting TRBD2. The trim removed 4 bases at V and 11 bases at J, leaving 8 bases unmatched. Germline V CDR1 and CDR2: SGHRS, YFSETQ. The CDR3 contains 13 residues. The CDR3 nucleotides read TGCGCCAGCAGCCTGGGGACTAGCATGGTGCAGTATTTT. Residues: CASSLGTSMVQYF.

This clonotype showed up many times. The chain joins TRBV6-1 to TRBJ2-2; the match to TRBD2 covers 8 bases. V shed 3 bases and J 5 bases; nucleotides not matched to a gene: 8. This CDR3 is 16 amino acids long. Germline V CDR1 and CDR2: MNHNS, SASEGT. The CDR3 DNA sequence: TGTGCCAGCAGTGATCCCCCCGGGAGGGCAACCGGGGAGCTGTTTTTT. Protein sequence: CASSDPPGRATGELFF.